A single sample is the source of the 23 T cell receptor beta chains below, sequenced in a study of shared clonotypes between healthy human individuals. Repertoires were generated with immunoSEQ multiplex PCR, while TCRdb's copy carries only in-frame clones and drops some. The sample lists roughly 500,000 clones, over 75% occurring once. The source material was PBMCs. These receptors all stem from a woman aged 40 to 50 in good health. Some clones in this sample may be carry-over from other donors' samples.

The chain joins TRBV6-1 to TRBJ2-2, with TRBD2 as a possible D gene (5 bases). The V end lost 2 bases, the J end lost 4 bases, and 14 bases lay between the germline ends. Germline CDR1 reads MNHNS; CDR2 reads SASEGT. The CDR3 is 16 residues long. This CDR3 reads CASSEIGFTSTGELFF. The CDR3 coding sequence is TGTGCCAGCAGTGAAATAGGATTCACTAGCACCGGGGAGCTGTTTTTT.

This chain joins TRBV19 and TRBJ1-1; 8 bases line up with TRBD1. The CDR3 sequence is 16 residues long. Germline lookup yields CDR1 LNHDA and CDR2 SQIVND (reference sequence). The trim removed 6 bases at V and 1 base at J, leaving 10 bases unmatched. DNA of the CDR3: TGTGCCAGTAGCCGATGGGCAGGGGGCACGAACACTGAAGCTTTCTTT. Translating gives CASSRWAGGTNTEAFF.

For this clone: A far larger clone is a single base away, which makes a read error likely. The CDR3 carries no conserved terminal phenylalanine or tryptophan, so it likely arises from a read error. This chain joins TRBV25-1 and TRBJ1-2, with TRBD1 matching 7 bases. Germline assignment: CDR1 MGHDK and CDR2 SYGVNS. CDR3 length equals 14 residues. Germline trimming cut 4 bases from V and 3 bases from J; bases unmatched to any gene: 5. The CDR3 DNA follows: TGTGCCAGCAGTGCAGGGACAGACCACTATGGCTACACCCTC. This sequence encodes CASSAGTDHYGYTL.

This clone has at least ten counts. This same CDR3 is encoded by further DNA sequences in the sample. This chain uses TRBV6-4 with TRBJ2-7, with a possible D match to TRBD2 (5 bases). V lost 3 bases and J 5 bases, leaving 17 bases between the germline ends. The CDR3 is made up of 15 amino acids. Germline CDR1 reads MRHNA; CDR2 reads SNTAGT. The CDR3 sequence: CASSEEAGEGNEQYF. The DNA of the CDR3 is TGTGCCAGCAGTGAGGAGGCCGGAGAGGGAAACGAGCAGTACTTC.

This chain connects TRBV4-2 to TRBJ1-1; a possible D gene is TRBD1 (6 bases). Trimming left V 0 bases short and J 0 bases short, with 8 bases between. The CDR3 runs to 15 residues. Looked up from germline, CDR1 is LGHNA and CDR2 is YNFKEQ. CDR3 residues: CASSQDQGMNTEAFF. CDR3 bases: TGTGCCAGCAGCCAAGATCAGGGGATGAACACTGAAGCTTTCTTT.

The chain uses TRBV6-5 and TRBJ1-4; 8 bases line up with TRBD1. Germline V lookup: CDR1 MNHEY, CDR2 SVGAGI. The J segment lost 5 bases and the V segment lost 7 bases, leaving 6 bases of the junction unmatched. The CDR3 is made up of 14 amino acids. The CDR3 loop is CASTVDRVNEKLFF. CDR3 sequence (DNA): TGTGCCAGCACCGTGGACAGGGTAAATGAAAAACTGTTTTTT.

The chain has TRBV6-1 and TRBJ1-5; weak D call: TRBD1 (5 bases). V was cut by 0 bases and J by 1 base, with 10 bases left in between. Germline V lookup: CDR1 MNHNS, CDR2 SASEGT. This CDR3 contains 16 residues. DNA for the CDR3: TGTGCCAGCAGTGAAGCGCTAAAGGGGAGCAATCAGCCCCAGCATTTT. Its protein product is CASSEALKGSNQPQHF.

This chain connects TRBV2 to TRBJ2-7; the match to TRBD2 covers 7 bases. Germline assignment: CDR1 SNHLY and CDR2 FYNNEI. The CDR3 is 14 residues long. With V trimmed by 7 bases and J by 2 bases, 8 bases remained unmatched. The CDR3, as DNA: TGTGCCAGCAACCTAAGGGGAGGGACCTACGAGCAGTACTTC. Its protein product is CASNLRGGTYEQYF.

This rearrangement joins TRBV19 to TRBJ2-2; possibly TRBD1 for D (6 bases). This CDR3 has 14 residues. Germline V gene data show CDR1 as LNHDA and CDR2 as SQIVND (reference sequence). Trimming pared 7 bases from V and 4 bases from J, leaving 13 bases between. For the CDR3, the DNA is TGTGCCAGTACGCTCAGGGGCGCCACCGGGGAGCTGTTTTTT. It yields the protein CASTLRGATGELFF.

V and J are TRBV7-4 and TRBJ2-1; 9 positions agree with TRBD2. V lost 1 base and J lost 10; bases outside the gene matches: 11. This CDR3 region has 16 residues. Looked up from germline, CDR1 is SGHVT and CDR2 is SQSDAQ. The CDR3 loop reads CASSLVATSGLGEQFF. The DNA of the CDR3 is TGTGCCAGCAGCTTAGTAGCGACTAGCGGATTAGGGGAGCAGTTCTTC.

In DNA, the CDR3 is TGTGCCAGCAGTTTAATTGTGGGTAGCGGATACGAGCAGTACTTC. Translation: CASSLIVGSGYEQYF. V is TRBV28 and J is TRBJ2-7; D possibly corresponds to TRBD2 (6 bases). In germline, CDR1 is MDHEN, CDR2 SYDVKM. This CDR3 region has 15 residues. Trimming pared 2 bases from V and 4 bases from J, leaving 15 bases between.

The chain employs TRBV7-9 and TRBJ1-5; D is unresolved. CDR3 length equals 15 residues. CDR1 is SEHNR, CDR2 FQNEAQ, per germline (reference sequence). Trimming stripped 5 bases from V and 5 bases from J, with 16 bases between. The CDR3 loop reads CASSQDRAGYQPQHF. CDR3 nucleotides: TGTGCCAGCAGCCAAGATAGGGCGGGGTATCAGCCCCAGCATTTT.

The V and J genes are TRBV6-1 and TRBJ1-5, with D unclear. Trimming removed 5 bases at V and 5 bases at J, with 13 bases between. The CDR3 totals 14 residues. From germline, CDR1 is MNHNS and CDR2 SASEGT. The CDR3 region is CASSRGNLDQPQHF. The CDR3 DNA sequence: TGTGCCAGCAGTAGAGGGAATCTGGATCAGCCCCAGCATTTT.

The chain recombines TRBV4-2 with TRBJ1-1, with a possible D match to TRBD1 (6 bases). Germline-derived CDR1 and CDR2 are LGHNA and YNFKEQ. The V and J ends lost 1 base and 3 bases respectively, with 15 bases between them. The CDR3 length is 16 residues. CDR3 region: CASSQGDGQLDTEAFF. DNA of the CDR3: TGTGCCAGCAGCCAAGGAGACGGACAGCTAGACACTGAAGCTTTCTTT.

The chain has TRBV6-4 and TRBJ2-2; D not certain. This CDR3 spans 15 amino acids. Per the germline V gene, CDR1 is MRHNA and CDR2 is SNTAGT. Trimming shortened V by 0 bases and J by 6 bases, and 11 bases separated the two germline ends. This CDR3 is CASSDSFGQAGELFF. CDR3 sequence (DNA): TGTGCCAGCAGTGACTCGTTTGGCCAGGCCGGGGAGCTGTTTTTT.

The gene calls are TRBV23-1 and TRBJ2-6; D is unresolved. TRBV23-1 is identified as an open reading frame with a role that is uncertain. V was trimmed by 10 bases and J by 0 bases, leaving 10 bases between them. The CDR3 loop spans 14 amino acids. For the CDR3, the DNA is TGCGCCACTCGTTTTCACTCTGGGGCCAACGTCCTGACTTTC. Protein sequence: CATRFHSGANVLTF.

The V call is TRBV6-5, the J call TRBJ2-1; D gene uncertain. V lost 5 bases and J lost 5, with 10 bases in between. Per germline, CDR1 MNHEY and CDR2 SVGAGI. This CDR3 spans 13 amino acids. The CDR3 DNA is TGTGCCAGCAGTGTCTCCCTGAACAATGAGCAGTTCTTC. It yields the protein CASSVSLNNEQFF.

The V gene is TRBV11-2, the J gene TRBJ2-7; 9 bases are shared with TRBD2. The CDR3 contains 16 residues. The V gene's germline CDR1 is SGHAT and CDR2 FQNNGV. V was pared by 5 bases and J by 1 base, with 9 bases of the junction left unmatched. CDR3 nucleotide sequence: TGTGCCAGCAGCGAAGGCCTAGCGGGACCTTCCTACGAGCAGTACTTC. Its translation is CASSEGLAGPSYEQYF.

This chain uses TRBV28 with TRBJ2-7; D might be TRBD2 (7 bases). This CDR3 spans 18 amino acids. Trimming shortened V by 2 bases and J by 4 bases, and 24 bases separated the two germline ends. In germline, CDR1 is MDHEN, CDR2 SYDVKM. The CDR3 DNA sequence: TGTGCCAGCAGTTTACAATGGGGGGGCCGGATCCGGGCGTACGAGCAGTACTTC. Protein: CASSLQWGGRIRAYEQYF.

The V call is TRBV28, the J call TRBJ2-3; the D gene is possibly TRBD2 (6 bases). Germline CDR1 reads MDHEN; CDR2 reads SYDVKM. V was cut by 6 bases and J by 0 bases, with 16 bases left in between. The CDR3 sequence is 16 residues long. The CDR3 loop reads CASSPGSGASTDTQYF. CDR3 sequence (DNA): TGTGCCAGCAGCCCAGGTAGCGGAGCTAGCACAGATACGCAGTATTTT. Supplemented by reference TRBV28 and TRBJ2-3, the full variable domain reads DVKVTQSSRYLVKRTGEKVFLECVQDMDHENMFWYRQDPGLGLRLIYFSYDVKMKEKGDIPEGYSVSREKKERFSLILESASTNQTSMYLCASSPGSGASTDTQYFGPGTRLTVL.

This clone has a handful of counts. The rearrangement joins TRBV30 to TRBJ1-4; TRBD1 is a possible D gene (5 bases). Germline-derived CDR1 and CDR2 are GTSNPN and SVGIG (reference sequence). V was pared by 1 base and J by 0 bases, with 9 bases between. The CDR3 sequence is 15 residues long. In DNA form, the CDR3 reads TGTGCCTGGAGTGGGGGGGACGCAACTAATGAAAAACTGTTTTTT. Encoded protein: CAWSGGDATNEKLFF.

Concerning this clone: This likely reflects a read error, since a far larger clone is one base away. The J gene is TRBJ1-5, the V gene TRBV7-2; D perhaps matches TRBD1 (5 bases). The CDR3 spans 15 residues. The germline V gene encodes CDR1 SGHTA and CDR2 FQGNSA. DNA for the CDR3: TGTGACAGCAGCTTAGGGGTCAGGGAAAATCAGCCCCAGCATTTT. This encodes CDSSLGVRENQPQHF.

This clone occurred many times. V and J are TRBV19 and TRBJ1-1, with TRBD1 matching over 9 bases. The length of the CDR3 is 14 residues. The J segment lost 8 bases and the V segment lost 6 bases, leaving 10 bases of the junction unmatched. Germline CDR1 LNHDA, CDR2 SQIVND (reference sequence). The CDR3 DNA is TGTGCCAGTAGACGGGGGCGGGACAGGGAAGAAGCTTTCTTT. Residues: CASRRGRDREEAFF.